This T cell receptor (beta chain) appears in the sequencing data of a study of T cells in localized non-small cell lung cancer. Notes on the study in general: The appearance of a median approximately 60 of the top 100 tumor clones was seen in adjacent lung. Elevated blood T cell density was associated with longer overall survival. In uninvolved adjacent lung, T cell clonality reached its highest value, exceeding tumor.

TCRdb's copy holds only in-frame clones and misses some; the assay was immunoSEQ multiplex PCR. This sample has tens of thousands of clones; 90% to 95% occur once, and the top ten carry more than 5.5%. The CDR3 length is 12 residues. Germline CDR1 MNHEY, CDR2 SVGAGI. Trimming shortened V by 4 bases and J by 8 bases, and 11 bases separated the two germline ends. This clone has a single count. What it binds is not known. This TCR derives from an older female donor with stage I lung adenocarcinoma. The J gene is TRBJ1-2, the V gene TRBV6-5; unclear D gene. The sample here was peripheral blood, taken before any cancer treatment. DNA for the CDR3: TGTGCCAGCAGTTCTGATGGATTAGGCTACACCTTC. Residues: CASSSDGLGYTF.